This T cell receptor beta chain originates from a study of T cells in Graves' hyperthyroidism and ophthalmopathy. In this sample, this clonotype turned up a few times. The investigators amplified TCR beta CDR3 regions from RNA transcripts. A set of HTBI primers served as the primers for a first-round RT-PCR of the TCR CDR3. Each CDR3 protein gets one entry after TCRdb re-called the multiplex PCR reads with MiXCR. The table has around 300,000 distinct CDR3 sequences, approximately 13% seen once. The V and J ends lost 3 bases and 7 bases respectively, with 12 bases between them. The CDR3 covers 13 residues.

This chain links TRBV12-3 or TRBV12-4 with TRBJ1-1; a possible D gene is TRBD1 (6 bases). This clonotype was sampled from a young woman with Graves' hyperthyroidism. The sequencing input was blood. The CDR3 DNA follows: TGTGCCAGCAGTTTGGGGGGCGAGGTTGAAGCTTTCTTT. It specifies CASSLGGEVEAFF.